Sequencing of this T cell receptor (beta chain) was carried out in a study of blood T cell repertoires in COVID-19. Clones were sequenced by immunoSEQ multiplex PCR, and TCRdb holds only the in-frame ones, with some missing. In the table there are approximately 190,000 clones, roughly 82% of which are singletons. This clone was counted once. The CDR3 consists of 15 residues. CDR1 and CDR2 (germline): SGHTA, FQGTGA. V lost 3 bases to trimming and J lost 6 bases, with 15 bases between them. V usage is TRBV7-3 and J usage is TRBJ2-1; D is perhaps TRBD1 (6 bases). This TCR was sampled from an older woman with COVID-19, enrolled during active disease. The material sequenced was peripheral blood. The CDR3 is CASSFAHLGGNEQFF. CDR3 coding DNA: TGTGCCAGCAGCTTTGCCCACCTAGGGGGCAATGAGCAGTTCTTC.